This T cell receptor (beta chain) originates from a study of radiation and T cells in renal cell carcinoma (TCRdb year 2020). About the investigation overall: In total, fewer than 55 samples underwent TCR beta sequencing: 25 or so tumors plus 27 peripheral blood samples. The final blood draw took place at 4 weeks after radiation, the same time as nephrectomy. A total of approximately 4 million unique CDR3 nucleotide sequences, encoding 2.8 million or so unique CDR3 amino acid sequences, were found across all 50 or so samples.

The sample's time point label, decoded: blood 4 weeks post-SBRT, at nephrectomy. Read against the paper, the sample's treatment or condition label means: 15 Gy SBRT to primary tumor, nephrectomy 4 weeks later. The samples were drawn from a clinical trial, where primary renal cell carcinomas were treated with 15 Gy of stereotactic body radiation therapy and then removed by nephrectomy 4 weeks afterward. Serial peripheral blood from radiation-treated patients was sampled at baseline, 2 weeks and 4 weeks after SBRT to track tumor-enriched clonotypes. Every patient had renal cell carcinoma of clear cell pathology. Genomic DNA for TCR sequencing was prepared using the QIAamp DNA Blood Mini Kit (Qiagen). The analyses included only samples that passed all quality control checks. The immunoSEQ kit was used, according to the manufacturer's recommendations, to generate TCR beta libraries from genomic DNA. To prepare libraries, a first multiplex PCR with proprietary primers was run, followed by a second PCR that added unique barcodes, and a bead cleanup was done after each round. Each sample batch included a kit-provided positive control reaction and a negative control reaction. The final libraries were assessed on an Agilent 4200 TapeStation D1000 ScreenTape, pooled by volume, and quantified by qPCR. Sequencing was performed on an Illumina NextSeq500 with a MidOutput 150-cycle cartridge, and 156 Read1 and 15 Index1 cycles were run with kit custom primers. The pooled library was loaded at 0.75 to 1 pM with a roughly 20% PhiX control spike-in. Processing in the source paper ran as follows. Vendor-processed data were analyzed in R, with a clonotype defined as all T cells sharing the same CDR3 nucleotide sequence. For clone abundance analyses, frequencies were normalized to the 10,000 most abundant clones in each sample. Before analysis, public T cell clones were removed, and these numbered fewer than five per sample on average. A difference in abundance of at least 32-fold between compartments was used to define tumor-enriched and baseline blood-enriched clonotypes. A beta-binomial differential abundance model was used to identify clonotypes that expanded or contracted between blood time points. Tumor-blood repertoire similarity was measured with the Baroni-Urbani and Buser coefficient, and group comparisons used two-tailed Wilcoxon tests in R. TCRdb stores this immuneACCESS table with in-frame sequences only. Part of the clones is absent; in the studies checked, under half of the shortfall reflects unresolved V genes, and no reason is known for the rest. The V and J calls and clone size are taken from that table; D and trimming were inferred from the DNA. The sample profile shows roughly 64,000 clones; over 65% of them were found once. Approximately 7% of the sample belongs to the ten largest clones.

CDR1 and CDR2 were assigned from the germline V gene as SGHTA and FQGNSA. The CDR3 spans 15 residues, from the cysteine through the phenylalanine. Only the CDR3 portion is preserved as DNA: 45 bases, with reading frame beginning at the first base. Relative to germline, V is missing 6 bases and J is missing 7 bases, with 9 bases of the junction outside any gene match. Overall results and qualifications from the work: Because pretreatment tumor biopsies were not available, the study could not determine whether clonotypes were already present within the tumor at baseline. With a single-armed trial design, the study had no way to address how radiation dose or scheduling affects the TCR repertoire. Dynamics of the blood repertoire were not tracked past 4 weeks after treatment. In blood, the top tumor clonotypes increased between baseline and 2 weeks post-radiation and then shrank by 4 weeks, which suggests that tumor-resident clones expanded only transiently.

As for this clone: This receptor's antigen is unknown. No much larger clone exists at a distance of one base, and base qualities are not known.

The rearrangement combines TRBV7-2 with TRBJ2-1, and 10 junctional nucleotides match TRBD1. The clonotype comes from a man in his fifties or sixties with renal cell carcinoma. Sequences were derived from blood, sampled from a patient whose treatment included radiotherapy and nephrectomy. The DNA sequence is given as TGTGCCAGCAGGTTGCGGGACAGGGGCGGGAATGAGCAGTTCTTC. This gives the protein CASRLRDRGGNEQFF.